The 18 T cell receptor beta chains below come from one sample, sequenced in a study of T cell changes during pregnancy in multiple sclerosis. Assay: immunoSEQ multiplex PCR; the TCRdb copy retains only in-frame clones and omits some. In the table there are about 50,000 clones, about 89% of which are singletons. The specimen was CD8+ T cells from peripheral blood mononuclear cells, collected after pregnancy. Receptor source: a female donor with multiple sclerosis, enrolled in a pregnancy study.

J is TRBJ1-1 and V is TRBV29-1; a possible D gene is TRBD1 (6 bases). The CDR3 is made up of 11 amino acids. V lost 4 bases and J 6 bases, leaving 9 bases between the germline ends. Per germline, CDR1 SQVTM and CDR2 ANQGSEA. CDR3 DNA sequence: TGCAGCGTTGGGGGGCAACCTGAAGCTTTCTTT. Amino acid sequence: CSVGGQPEAFF. The full variable domain, with the rest looked up from reference TRBV29-1 and TRBJ1-1, is SAVISQKPSRDICQRGTSLTIQCQVDSQVTMMFWYRQQPGQSLTLIATANQGSEATYESGFVIDKFPISRPNLTFSTLTVSNMSPEDSSIYLCSVGGQPEAFFGQGTRLTVV.

The genes are TRBV5-6 and TRBJ2-5, with TRBD2 matching 7 bases. The CDR3 is made up of 16 amino acids. Germline values: CDR1 SGHDT, CDR2 YYEEEE. The J segment lost 2 bases and the V segment lost 4 bases, leaving 11 bases of the junction unmatched. For the CDR3, the DNA is TGTGCCAGCAGCCCTGAGCCGGGACTAACGCAAGAGACCCAGTACTTC. Translated, it gives CASSPEPGLTQETQYF.

This chain joins TRBV7-2 and TRBJ2-7, with a possible D match to TRBD1 (5 bases). Trimming left V 1 base short and J 6 bases short, with 13 bases between. CDR3 length equals 14 residues. Germline loops: CDR1 SGHTA, CDR2 FQGNSA. The CDR3 region has the DNA TGTGCCAGCAGCTTAGTTATCAGGGTTGGCGAGCAGTACTTC. Its translation is CASSLVIRVGEQYF.

This clone was picked up one time. The chain links TRBV7-9 to TRBJ2-1; 9 bases agree with TRBD2. The V and J ends lost 0 bases and 9 bases, in that order; junction bases with no gene match: 6. The germline gives CDR1 SEHNR, CDR2 FQNEAQ (reference sequence). There are 15 residues in the CDR3. CDR3 in DNA: TGTGCCAGCAGCTTAGCGGGCGGGGGGGCCACTGAGCAGTTCTTC. Residues: CASSLAGGGATEQFF.

The gene calls are TRBV5-1 and TRBJ1-2; 11 bases map to TRBD1. The V segment lost 0 bases and the J segment 7 bases; nucleotides outside the gene matches: 8. From germline, CDR1 is SGHRS and CDR2 YFSETQ. This CDR3 has 16 residues. The CDR3 spells CASSLDNPGTGGGYTF. The CDR3 DNA reads TGCGCCAGCAGCTTGGACAACCCGGGGACAGGGGGTGGCTACACCTTC.

The chain joins TRBV2 to TRBJ2-3, with 8 bases lining up with TRBD1. Germline assignment: CDR1 SNHLY and CDR2 FYNNEI. V shed 4 bases, J shed 2 bases, and the junction held 2 bases outside the gene matches. The CDR3 has 14 amino acids. CDR3 amino acids: CASSARGPTDTQYF. The CDR3 region has the DNA TGTGCCAGCAGTGCCAGGGGGCCCACAGATACGCAGTATTTT.

This clone was counted once. CDR3 amino acids: CASSGTGGLRDTQYF. CDR3 sequence (DNA): TGTGCCAGCAGCGGAACGGGGGGCCTCCGGGATACGCAGTATTTT. This chain connects TRBV28 to TRBJ2-3, with D possibly matching TRBD2 (7 bases). The V end was cut by 6 bases, the J end by 6 bases, with 19 bases between. Germline V gene data show CDR1 as MDHEN and CDR2 as SYDVKM. The CDR3 runs to 15 residues.

CDR3 sequence: CASSSEWESYNEQFF. As DNA, the CDR3 is TGTGCCAGCAGTTCCGAGTGGGAGTCCTACAATGAGCAGTTCTTC. This chain uses TRBV6-5 with TRBJ2-1; D may be TRBD2 (5 bases). Germline CDR1 and CDR2: MNHEY and SVGAGI. V lost 4 bases and J 1 base, leaving 11 bases between the germline ends. The CDR3 is made up of 15 amino acids.

The J gene is TRBJ2-1, the V gene TRBV27; 7 positions match TRBD1. CDR3 length: 15 amino acids. Germline values: CDR1 MNHEY, CDR2 SMNVEV (reference sequence). After removal of 5 bases from V and 0 bases from J, the junction contained 4 bases not matched to a gene. The CDR3 bases are TGTGCCAGCAGTGCCAGGGGGAGCTCCTACAATGAGCAGTTCTTC. This codes for CASSARGSSYNEQFF.

The sample holds one count of this clone. The chain joins TRBV7-2 to TRBJ2-7; 7 positions agree with TRBD2. The CDR3 length is 17 residues. Germline-derived CDR1 and CDR2 are SGHTA and FQGNSA. V lost 5 bases, J lost 0 bases, and 13 bases stayed unmatched. CDR3 amino acids: CASSTPQAGDHSYEQYF. Written as DNA, the CDR3 is TGTGCCAGCAGCACCCCTCAGGCGGGGGACCACTCCTACGAGCAGTACTTC. The whole variable domain, filled in from reference TRBV7-2 and TRBJ2-7, reads GAGVSQSPSNKVTEKGKDVELRCDPISGHTALYWYRQSLGQGLEFLIYFQGNSAPDKSGLPSDRFSAERTGGSVSTLTIQRTQQEDSAVYLCASSTPQAGDHSYEQYFGPGTRLTVT.

This clone occurred once. The V gene is TRBV6-6, the J gene TRBJ2-5; 9 bases are shared with TRBD2. This CDR3 has 15 amino acids. Germline loops: CDR1 MNHNY, CDR2 SVGAGI (reference sequence). With V trimmed by 5 bases and J by 2 bases, 6 bases remained unmatched. As DNA, the CDR3 is TGTGCCAGCAGTAAATGGAGCGGGGGGCAAGAGACCCAGTACTTC. Translated, it gives CASSKWSGGQETQYF.

This chain uses TRBV6-5 with TRBJ2-7; tentative D call: TRBD1 (5 bases). CDR1 and CDR2 from the germline V gene are MNHEY and SVGAGI. The V end lost 6 bases, the J end lost 5 bases, and 14 bases lay between the germline ends. This CDR3 comprises 13 residues. CDR3 in DNA: TGTGCCAGCAGAGAACAGGTTCCGAACGAGCAGTACTTC. Translation: CASREQVPNEQYF.

A remark on this clone: The junction and the germline gene differ at one end; a read error may be behind it. The chain links TRBV7-7 to TRBJ2-3; D unclear. The CDR3 totals 13 residues. Germline CDR1 reads SSHAT; CDR2 reads FNYEAQ (reference sequence). The CDR3 region is CASSAYLPDTQYF. CDR3 sequence (DNA): TGTGCTAGCAGCGCCTACCTCCCAGATACGCAGTATTTT.

This clone was counted once. This chain joins TRBV9 and TRBJ2-2, with 15 bases that match TRBD2. Unmatched junction bases numbered 3, after V lost 4 bases and J lost 2 bases. The CDR3 is 17 residues long. Per germline, CDR1 SGDLS and CDR2 YYNGEE. CDR3 loop: CASSMGLAGGNTGELFF. The CDR3 DNA sequence: TGTGCCAGCAGCATGGGACTAGCGGGGGGAAACACCGGGGAGCTGTTTTTT.

The chain combines TRBV6-5 with TRBJ2-1, with D uncertain. Per germline, CDR1 MNHEY and CDR2 SVGAGI. The V gene lost 0 bases and the J gene lost 9 bases, with 12 bases spanning the gap. This CDR3 is 14 amino acids long. The CDR3 sequence: CASSYSTMSGEQFF. For the CDR3, the DNA is TGTGCCAGCAGTTACTCTACTATGTCTGGTGAGCAGTTCTTC.

The rearrangement links TRBV18 to TRBJ2-7; TRBD2 matches at 7 bases. The CDR3 has 17 amino acids. Germline V gene sequence: CDR1 KGHSH, CDR2 LQKENI. The V segment lost 0 bases and the J segment 3 bases; nucleotides outside the gene matches: 11. The CDR3 DNA follows: TGTGCCAGCTCACCACCGGTTCGGGACTACCCAAACTACGAGCAGTACTTC. Encoded protein: CASSPPVRDYPNYEQYF.

The J gene is TRBJ1-1, the V gene TRBV7-9, with D tentatively TRBD1 (6 bases). Trimming took 5 bases from V and 3 from J, leaving 19 bases between them. From germline, CDR1 is SEHNR and CDR2 FQNEAQ (reference sequence). This CDR3 has 16 residues. The CDR3 reads CASSPARGSGYTEAFF. CDR3 sequence (DNA): TGTGCCAGCAGCCCCGCGAGGGGGTCGGGCTACACTGAAGCTTTCTTT.

This chain joins TRBV27 and TRBJ1-5; D is uncertain. The V end lost 5 bases, the J end lost 4 bases, and 18 bases lay between the germline ends. The CDR3 runs to 16 residues. Germline-derived CDR1 and CDR2 are MNHEY and SMNVEV (reference sequence). CDR3 in DNA: TGTGCCAGCAGTCCGGACTTTAGAGGGTCGAATCAGCCCCAGCATTTT. Translation gives CASSPDFRGSNQPQHF.